These 10 T cell receptor beta chains share one sample of origin, sequenced in a study of blood T cell repertoires in COVID-19. TCRdb's table, derived via immunoSEQ multiplex PCR, lists solely in-frame clones and lacks some. In the table there are fewer than 60,000 clones, approximately 90% of which are singletons. The sample consisted of peripheral blood. The source of these receptors is a woman aged 55 to 70 with COVID-19, enrolled during active disease.

The V and J genes are TRBV19 and TRBJ1-5; possibly TRBD1 for D (6 bases). Germline V lookup: CDR1 LNHDA, CDR2 SQIVND (reference sequence). V was pared by 6 bases and J by 5 bases, with 20 bases between. The CDR3 runs 16 residues. DNA of the CDR3: TGTGCCAGTAGGAGCCAGGGGCGCGGGCTCGATCAGCCCCAGCATTTT. Amino acids: CASRSQGRGLDQPQHF.

The J gene is TRBJ2-7, the V gene TRBV5-8, with 7 nucleotides matching TRBD1. V lost 1 base, J lost 6 bases, and 10 bases stayed unmatched. This CDR3 has 15 residues. CDR1 and CDR2 (germline): SGHTS, YDEGEE. This CDR3 reads CASSLNPAQGREQYF. The CDR3 coding sequence is TGTGCCAGCAGCTTGAACCCAGCACAGGGGCGCGAGCAGTACTTC.

This chain joins TRBV4-2 and TRBJ1-1, with D unclear. This CDR3 has 13 amino acids. Germline V gene sequence: CDR1 LGHNA, CDR2 YNFKEQ. Trimming took off 1 base at V and 3 bases at J, with 6 bases between the two ends. CDR3 sequence reads: CASSQVRDTEAFF. DNA of the CDR3: TGTGCCAGCAGCCAAGTCCGTGACACTGAAGCTTTCTTT.

This chain connects TRBV28 to TRBJ1-4, with 8 bases fitting TRBD1. V dropped 6 bases and J dropped 0; count of bases not matched to a gene: 15. The CDR3 contains 19 residues. Germline V lookup: CDR1 MDHEN, CDR2 SYDVKM. The CDR3 spells CASRPDRGLVLTTNEKLFF. The CDR3 DNA follows: TGTGCCAGCAGACCCGACAGGGGACTGGTTCTTACAACTAATGAAAAACTGTTTTTT.

This chain links TRBV27 with TRBJ1-2, with D possibly matching TRBD1 (6 bases). This CDR3 region has 15 residues. CDR1 is MNHEY and CDR2 is SMNVEV in the germline V gene (reference sequence). Trimming took 4 bases from V and 7 from J, leaving 19 bases between them. The CDR3 region has the DNA TGTGCCAGCAGTTCCCTCAGGACAGCTTCAGGTGGCTACACCTTC. Protein product: CASSSLRTASGGYTF.

The chain carries TRBV27 and TRBJ1-5; tentative D call: TRBD1 (6 bases). V gave up 3 bases and J gave up 6 bases, with 15 bases separating them. Germline V gene lookup returns CDR1 MNHEY and CDR2 SMNVEV (reference sequence). The CDR3 contains 15 residues. The CDR3 bases are TGTGCCAGCAGTTTGAAACAGGGTCTCAGTCAGCCCCAGCATTTT. As protein: CASSLKQGLSQPQHF.

V usage is TRBV2 and J usage is TRBJ1-5; 7 positions match TRBD1. In germline, CDR1 is SNHLY, CDR2 FYNNEI. The CDR3 sequence is 14 residues long. Unmatched junction bases numbered 10, after V lost 7 bases and J lost 7 bases. CDR3 bases: TGTGCCAGCACCCCCGGGACAGTAGGACAGCCCCAGCATTTT. Encoded protein: CASTPGTVGQPQHF.

The chain is built from TRBV20-1 and TRBJ2-3; TRBD2 matches 9 bases. The germline gives CDR1 DFQATT, CDR2 SNEGSKA (reference sequence). The CDR3 is 15 amino acids. V was clipped by 3 bases and J by 2 bases; unmatched bases: 6. The CDR3 loop is CSASPLAGITDTQYF. The CDR3 coding sequence is TGCAGTGCTAGTCCCCTAGCGGGAATCACAGATACGCAGTATTTT.

The chain couples TRBV28 to TRBJ2-5; 11 bases are a match to TRBD1. V lost 5 bases to trimming and J lost 5 bases; unmatched junction nucleotides: 4. The CDR3 loop spans 14 amino acids. The germline V gene encodes CDR1 MDHEN and CDR2 SYDVKM. The CDR3 spells CASSLRDRGETQYF. In DNA, the CDR3 is TGTGCCAGCAGTCTCCGGGACAGGGGGGAGACCCAGTACTTC. Full variable domain (outside the CDR3, taken from reference TRBV28 and TRBJ2-5): DVKVTQSSRYLVKRTGEKVFLECVQDMDHENMFWYRQDPGLGLRLIYFSYDVKMKEKGDIPEGYSVSREKKERFSLILESASTNQTSMYLCASSLRDRGETQYFGPGTRLLVL.

V gene TRBV3-1 (or the pseudogene TRBV3-2) combines with J gene TRBJ2-2; TRBD2 aligns across 9 bases. Per the germline V gene, CDR1 is LGHDT and CDR2 is YNNKEL (reference sequence). This CDR3 comprises 14 residues. After removal of 6 bases from V and 7 bases from J, the junction contained 6 bases not matched to a gene. CDR3 in amino acids: CASRAGGSNGELFF. The CDR3 DNA is TGTGCCAGCAGAGCGGGAGGAAGTAACGGGGAGCTGTTTTTT.